This TCR beta chain was recorded in a study of long-term antiretroviral therapy in people with HIV. Study at large: Some samples came about a decade before the 2015 immediate-ART recommendation, and these were the earliest.

This CDR3 region has 14 residues. Trimming left V 3 bases short and J 0 bases short, with 8 bases between. Germline-derived CDR1 and CDR2 are SGDLS and YYNGEE. Worth noting for this clone: Its antigen is unknown.

Study-wide results and caveats: Possibly under older ART regimens, blood was drawn between about 2004 and 2017.

Every specimen held between 1-10 million cryopreserved PBMC. These were thawed and washed before DNA extraction. Run at survey level, the immunoSEQ assay was version v3.0. Each sample aimed for roughly 40,000-55,000 sequenced T-cell genomes. Profiling relied on immunoSEQ multiplex PCR, and the TCRdb table lists in-frame clones only, not all of them. The data show about 28,000 clones, about 89% seen once. The TCR comes from a man aged 18 to 35 with HIV. The sample here was unsorted PBMCs, taken 3.1 years after starting antiretroviral therapy. This chain joins TRBV9 and TRBJ2-3; no clear D. CDR3 coding DNA: TGTGCCAGCAGCGCCTCGACTAGCACAGATACGCAGTATTTT. It encodes CASSASTSTDTQYF.